These T cell receptor beta chains were read from a single sample in a study of blood T cell repertoires in COVID-19. TCRdb keeps only in-frame clones here, not all; method: immunoSEQ multiplex PCR. The sample holds 200,000 to 300,000 clones, 85% to 90% seen once. The sample was peripheral blood. These receptors were taken from a woman between 40 and 55 years old with acute or convalescent COVID-19. Each CDR3 is given with its conserved first and last residue. D genes are given only for firm matches. The listing skips clone size in some rows; elsewhere it reads once, few, many or a size class.

v_gene	j_gene	abundance	d_gene	CDR3aa	CDR3nt
TRBV5-1	TRBJ2-3	.	.	CASSLRGTSPVGPDTQYF	TGCGCCAGCAGCTTAAGGGGGACCTCTCCTGTGGGCCCAGATACGCAGTATTTT
TRBV5-1	TRBJ1-2	.	.	CASSLDRPYGYTF	TGCGCCAGCAGCTTGGACAGGCCCTATGGCTACACCTTC
TRBV5-1	TRBJ1-2	.	TRBD1	CASRGGTGDNYGYTF	TGCGCCAGCAGGGGAGGGACAGGGGACAACTATGGCTACACCTTC
TRBV5-4	TRBJ1-2	.	.	CASSLSVSVNYGYTF	TGTGCCAGCAGCTTATCCGTGAGCGTTAACTATGGCTACACCTTC
TRBV6-5	TRBJ1-2	.	.	CASSRDTNYGYTF	TGTGCCAGTAGCCGGGACACGAACTATGGCTACACCTTC
TRBV20-1	TRBJ2-5	.	TRBD1	CSAGTVETQYF	TGCAGTGCAGGGACAGTGGAGACCCAGTACTTC
TRBV6-5	TRBJ1-2	.	TRBD1	CASSWRGREGYGYTF	TGTGCCAGCAGTTGGAGGGGGCGCGAGGGCTATGGCTACACCTTC
TRBV6-5	TRBJ1-2	.	.	CASSPDRNYGYTF	TGTGCCAGCAGCCCAGACAGAAACTATGGCTACACCTTC
TRBV3-1/TRBV3-2	TRBJ2-3	.	TRBD2	CASSRGGTDTQYF	TGTGCCAGCAGCCGGGGGGGAACAGATACGCAGTATTTT
TRBV2	TRBJ1-2	.	.	CASSGSHPRHTF	TGTGCCAGCAGTGGAAGCCATCCCAGGCACACCTTC
TRBV11-2	TRBJ2-2	.	.	CASSQRGLTNTGELFF	TGTGCCAGCAGCCAGAGGGGACTGACGAACACCGGGGAGCTGTTTTTT
TRBV30	TRBJ2-1	.	.	CAWSVTTSSDEQFF	TGTGCCTGGAGTGTAACAACTAGCTCGGATGAGCAGTTCTTC
TRBV5-3	TRBJ2-2	once	TRBD2	CARSLAPPTSGGRQDGELFF	TGTGCCAGAAGCTTGGCCCCCCCAACTAGCGGGGGGCGTCAAGACGGGGAGCTGTTTTTT
TRBV5-6	TRBJ1-2	.	TRBD1	CASSLGQYYGYTF	TGTGCCAGCAGCCTGGGACAGTACTATGGCTACACCTTC
TRBV5-4	TRBJ2-5	.	TRBD2	CASSVGGTSGGLETQYF	TGTGCCAGCAGCGTGGGTGGGACTAGCGGGGGGCTTGAGACCCAGTACTTC
TRBV5-5	TRBJ1-1	.	.	CASSLPTGTEAFF	TGTGCCAGCAGCTTACCCACGGGAACTGAAGCTTTCTTT
TRBV6-1	TRBJ2-1	.	TRBD2	CASSERLAGGSYNEQFF	TGTGCCAGCAGTGAAAGACTAGCGGGGGGCTCCTACAATGAGCAGTTCTTC
TRBV5-6	TRBJ1-1	once	.	CASSLVSRFTEAFF	TGTGCCAGCAGCTTGGTTAGCAGATTCACTGAAGCTTTCTTT
TRBV4-1	TRBJ2-5	.	TRBD2	CASSFRLAGGQETQYF	TGCGCCAGCAGCTTTCGACTAGCGGGGGGGCAAGAGACCCAGTACTTC
TRBV11-2	TRBJ2-1	.	.	CASRRLLEDNEQFF	TGTGCCAGCAGACGGTTACTAGAGGACAATGAGCAGTTCTTC
TRBV30	TRBJ1-2	.	.	CAWRATGLGRGYTF	TGTGCCTGGAGAGCGACGGGGTTGGGCCGAGGCTACACCTTC
TRBV19	TRBJ1-4	.	TRBD1	CASSGQRNEKLFF	TGTGCCAGTTCGGGACAGCGAAATGAAAAACTGTTTTTT
TRBV5-1	TRBJ2-5	.	TRBD1	CASSPGQGQETQYF	TGCGCCAGCAGCCCCGGACAGGGACAAGAGACCCAGTACTTC
TRBV6-5	TRBJ1-3	.	.	CASSGGVAIYF	TGTGCCAGCAGCGGGGGAGTGGCCATATATTTT
TRBV5-1	TRBJ2-5	.	TRBD2	CASSPGGAPETQYF	TGCGCCAGCAGCCCGGGGGGGGCCCCGGAGACCCAGTACTTC
TRBV30	TRBJ1-2	few	.	CAWTYARGDYGYTF	TGTGCCTGGACTTACGCCCGGGGAGACTATGGCTACACCTTC
TRBV5-1	TRBJ2-1	.	.	CASNMGGAVNEQFF	TGCGCCAGCAATATGGGGGGGGCCGTAAATGAGCAGTTCTTC
TRBV5-4	TRBJ2-3	.	TRBD1	CASSPKQGARTDTQYF	TGTGCCAGCAGCCCAAAACAGGGGGCAAGGACAGATACGCAGTATTTT
TRBV2	TRBJ1-5	.	.	CASTPGNQPQHF	TGTGCCAGCACCCCAGGGAATCAGCCCCAGCATTTT
TRBV10-3	TRBJ1-5	.	TRBD1	CAISGGAEGQGRDF	TGTGCCATCAGTGGGGGCGCAGAGGGACAGGGTAGGGATTTT
TRBV10-2	TRBJ2-1	.	TRBD1	CASLGTGGYNEQFF	TGCGCCAGTCTGGGGACAGGGGGGTACAATGAGCAGTTCTTC
TRBV7-3	TRBJ2-1	.	.	CASSGPNRENEQFF	TGTGCCAGCAGCGGACCAAACAGGGAAAATGAGCAGTTCTTC
TRBV2	TRBJ1-2	.	TRBD1	CASSEGTGWSGYTF	TGTGCCAGCAGTGAAGGGACAGGGTGGAGTGGCTACACCTTC
TRBV19	TRBJ1-1	.	TRBD1	CACLDRENTEAFF	TGTGCCTGCTTGGACAGGGAGAACACTGAAGCTTTCTTT
TRBV4-2	TRBJ1-4	.	.	CASSQDLAGGTEKLFF	TGTGCCAGCAGCCAAGATCTGGCGGGTGGCACTGAAAAACTGTTTTTT
TRBV7-8	TRBJ1-5	.	.	CASSSLAGEGTHQPQHF	TGTGCCAGCAGCTCACTCGCAGGGGAGGGAACCCATCAGCCCCAGCATTTT
TRBV3-1/TRBV3-2	TRBJ2-5	.	TRBD2	CASSLWTSGDQETQYF	TGTGCCAGCAGCCTTTGGACTAGCGGGGACCAAGAGACCCAGTACTTC
TRBV7-9	TRBJ1-2	.	TRBD1	CASSRPSQSGDRGLYGYTF	TGTGCCAGCAGCCGACCCTCGCAATCTGGGGACAGGGGGCTCTATGGCTACACCTTC
TRBV6-4	TRBJ1-5	.	TRBD1	CASSDPRRTGAGLPQHF	TGTGCCAGCAGTGACCCCCGTCGCACAGGGGCGGGACTGCCCCAGCATTTT
TRBV6-6	TRBJ1-5	.	TRBD1	CASSLGQDNQPQHF	TGTGCCAGCAGCCTGGGACAGGACAATCAGCCCCAGCATTTT
TRBV9	TRBJ1-1	.	.	CASSEGRTATEAFF	TGTGCCAGCAGCGAAGGACGGACTGCGACTGAAGCTTTCTTT
TRBV30	TRBJ2-1	.	.	CAWSPPAGKRAYNEQFF	TGTGCCTGGAGCCCCCCGGCCGGGAAAAGGGCGTACAATGAGCAGTTCTTC
TRBV5-5	TRBJ2-1	once	TRBD2	CASSLGTGGPLDEQFF	TGTGCCAGCAGCTTGGGGACGGGGGGGCCACTCGATGAGCAGTTCTTC
TRBV6-5	TRBJ2-5	.	TRBD1	CASRDRQGPQETQYF	TGTGCCAGCAGGGACCGACAGGGGCCCCAAGAGACCCAGTACTTC
TRBV30	TRBJ1-4	.	.	CAWSGSRLRGANEKLFF	TGTGCCTGGAGTGGCTCTCGACTCAGGGGCGCAAATGAAAAACTGTTTTTT
TRBV3-1/TRBV3-2	TRBJ2-2	.	.	CASSQVMLSSPNTGELFF	TGTGCCAGCAGCCAAGTTATGCTTAGCTCCCCGAACACCGGGGAGCTGTTTTTT
TRBV5-8	TRBJ1-3	.	TRBD1	CASSSLRTGEGNTIYF	TGTGCCAGCAGCTCTCTAAGGACAGGGGAAGGAAACACCATATATTTT
TRBV7-2	TRBJ1-1	.	.	CASSLTWNTEAFF	TGTGCCAGCAGCTTAACTTGGAACACTGAAGCTTTCTTT
TRBV5-1	TRBJ1-4	.	.	CASTIGGQSNEKLFF	TGCGCCAGCACCATCGGTGGACAGTCTAATGAAAAACTGTTTTTT
TRBV3-1/TRBV3-2	TRBJ2-3	.	.	CASSPNVHSTDTQYF	TGTGCCAGCAGCCCAAATGTTCATAGCACAGATACGCAGTATTTT
TRBV18	TRBJ1-3	.	.	CASSPPLPGLYYSGNTIYF	TGTGCCAGCTCACCACCGCTACCAGGACTCTATTACTCTGGAAACACCATATATTTT
TRBV5-6	TRBJ1-6	.	.	CASSPQATVPYNSPLHF	TGTGCCAGCAGCCCCCAGGCCACAGTCCCCTATAATTCACCCCTCCACTTT
TRBV7-2	TRBJ1-5	.	TRBD1	CASSLNRGAQPQHF	TGTGCCAGCAGCTTAAACAGGGGGGCTCAGCCCCAGCATTTT
TRBV30	TRBJ1-4	.	TRBD1	CAWSARDRGPGKLFF	TGTGCCTGGAGTGCCCGAGACAGGGGGCCTGGAAAACTGTTTTTT
TRBV7-8	TRBJ1-5	once	TRBD1	CASSFTAGTGQPQHF	TGTGCCAGCAGCTTCACAGCTGGGACAGGGCAGCCCCAGCATTTT
TRBV3-1/TRBV3-2	TRBJ1-3	.	.	CASSQDSGTGNTIYF	TGTGCCAGCAGCCAAGATTCGGGGACTGGAAACACCATATATTTT
TRBV5-8	TRBJ1-5	.	.	CASSLVSQPQHF	TGTGCCAGCAGCTTGGTCTCTCAGCCCCAGCATTTT
TRBV12-5	TRBJ1-6	.	.	CASGIGLSPLHF	TGTGCTAGTGGGATTGGCCTTTCACCCCTCCACTTT
TRBV18	TRBJ1-1	.	.	CASSPLLRGGTEAFF	TGTGCCAGCTCACCCCTCTTGCGGGGGGGCACTGAAGCTTTCTTT